This T cell receptor (beta chain) is from a study of early T cells in non-severe SARS-CoV-2 infection. This clonotype was counted at least ten times. Unique molecular identifiers were attached to individual cDNA molecules. TCRdb reprocessed the 5' RACE reads with MiXCR, giving one entry per CDR3 protein. The table has some 61,000 distinct CDR3 sequences, 10% seen once; the top ten hold around 4.1%. From germline, CDR1 is SGHKS and CDR2 YYEKEE (reference sequence). This CDR3 spans 16 amino acids. Trimming cost V 3 bases and J 0 bases, with 14 bases left between them. Sequencing input: whole blood. The clonotype originates from an adult who was a healthcare worker with PCR-confirmed SARS-CoV-2 infection or an uninfected control (not recorded which). The chain has TRBV5-5 and TRBJ2-3; tentatively, D is TRBD1 (5 bases). The CDR3: CASSSYDRPSTDTQYF. The CDR3 coding sequence is TGTGCCAGCAGCTCTTACGACAGACCTAGCACAGATACGCAGTATTTT.